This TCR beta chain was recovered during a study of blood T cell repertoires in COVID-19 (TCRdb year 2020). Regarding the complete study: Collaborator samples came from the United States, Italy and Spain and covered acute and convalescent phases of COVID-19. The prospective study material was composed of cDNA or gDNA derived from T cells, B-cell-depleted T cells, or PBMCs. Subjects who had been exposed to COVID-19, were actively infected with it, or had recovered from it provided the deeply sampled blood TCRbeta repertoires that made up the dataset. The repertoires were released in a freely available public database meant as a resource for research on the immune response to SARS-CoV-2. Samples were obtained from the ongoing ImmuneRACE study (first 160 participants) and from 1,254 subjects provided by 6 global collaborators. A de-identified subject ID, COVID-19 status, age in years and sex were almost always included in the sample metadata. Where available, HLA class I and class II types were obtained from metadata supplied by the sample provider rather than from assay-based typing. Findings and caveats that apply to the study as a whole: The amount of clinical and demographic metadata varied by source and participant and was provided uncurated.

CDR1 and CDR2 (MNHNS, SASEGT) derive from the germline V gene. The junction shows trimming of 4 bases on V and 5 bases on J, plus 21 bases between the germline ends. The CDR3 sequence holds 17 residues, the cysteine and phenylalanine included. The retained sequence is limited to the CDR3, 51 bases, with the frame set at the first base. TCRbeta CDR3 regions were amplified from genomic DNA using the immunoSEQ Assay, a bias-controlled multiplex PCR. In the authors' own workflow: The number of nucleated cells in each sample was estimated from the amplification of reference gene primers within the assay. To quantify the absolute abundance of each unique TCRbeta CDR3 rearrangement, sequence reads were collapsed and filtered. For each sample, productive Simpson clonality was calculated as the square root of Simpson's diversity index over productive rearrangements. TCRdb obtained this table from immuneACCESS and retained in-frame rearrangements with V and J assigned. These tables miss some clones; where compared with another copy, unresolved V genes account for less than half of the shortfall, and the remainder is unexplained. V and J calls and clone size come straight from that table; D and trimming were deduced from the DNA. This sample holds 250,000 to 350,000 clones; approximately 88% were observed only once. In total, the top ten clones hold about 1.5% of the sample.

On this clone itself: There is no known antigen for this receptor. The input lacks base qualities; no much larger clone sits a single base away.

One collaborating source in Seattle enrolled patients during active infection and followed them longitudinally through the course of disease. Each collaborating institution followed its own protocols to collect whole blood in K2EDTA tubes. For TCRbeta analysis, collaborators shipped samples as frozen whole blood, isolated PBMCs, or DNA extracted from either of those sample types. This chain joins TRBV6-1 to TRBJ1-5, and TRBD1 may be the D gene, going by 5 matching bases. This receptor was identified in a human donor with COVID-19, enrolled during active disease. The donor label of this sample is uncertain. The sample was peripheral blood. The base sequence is TGTGCCAGCAGTGCTTCCGGGACCCCAGGGAGGGATCAGCCCCAGCATTTT. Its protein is CASSASGTPGRDQPQHF.